These 7 T cell receptor beta chains were sequenced from one sample in a study of T cells in Graves' hyperthyroidism and ophthalmopathy. Template material for amplifying TCR beta CDR3 regions consisted of RNA transcripts. TCR CDR3 underwent first-round RT-PCR with the HTBI primer set. TCRdb reprocessed the multiplex PCR reads via MiXCR and lists one record per CDR3 protein. The sample consists of around 620,000 distinct CDR3 sequences, roughly 15% of them appearing once. Sequenced material: blood. These receptors all come from a woman in her thirties with Graves' hyperthyroidism.

The gene calls are TRBV7-2 and TRBJ2-1, with D unclear. In germline, CDR1 is SGHTA, CDR2 FQGNSA. Deletions cut 4 bases from V and 9 bases from J, with 13 bases between. This CDR3 is 13 amino acids long. As DNA, the CDR3 is TGTGCCAGCAGCTCCGACGCGGTTGGTGAGCAGTTCTTC. This codes for CASSSDAVGEQFF.

This clonotype has just a few counts. The J gene is TRBJ1-4, the V gene TRBV7-2; TRBD1 matches at 9 bases. This CDR3 region has 16 residues. Trimming took 5 bases from V and 10 from J; bases not matched to a gene: 14. Per germline, CDR1 SGHTA and CDR2 FQGNSA. DNA of the CDR3: TGTGCCAGCAGCCGAACACTGACAGGGGGAAGCGGAAAACTGTTTTTT. Protein product: CASSRTLTGGSGKLFF. The variable domain in full, completed from reference TRBV7-2 and TRBJ1-4, reads GAGVSQSPSNKVTEKGKDVELRCDPISGHTALYWYRQSLGQGLEFLIYFQGNSAPDKSGLPSDRFSAERTGGSVSTLTIQRTQQEDSAVYLCASSRTLTGGSGKLFFGSGTQLSVL.

This clonotype came up many times. This chain links TRBV20-1 with TRBJ2-7, with TRBD1 identical over 8 bases. Unmatched junction bases numbered 5, after V lost 2 bases and J lost 2 bases. Germline values: CDR1 DFQATT, CDR2 SNEGSKA (reference sequence). This CDR3 has 14 residues. CDR3 nucleotide sequence: TGCAGTGCTAGAAAGGGACAGGAAACCTACGAGCAGTACTTC. As protein: CSARKGQETYEQYF.

This clonotype was picked up many times. The gene calls are TRBV7-2 and TRBJ2-1; 8 bases are a match to TRBD2. Per germline, CDR1 SGHTA and CDR2 FQGNSA. The CDR3 totals 14 residues. The ends lost 5 bases at V and 4 bases at J; junction bases unmatched: 4. The CDR3 protein is CASSPLAGYNEQFF. The DNA for the CDR3 is TGTGCCAGCAGCCCTTTAGCGGGGTACAATGAGCAGTTCTTC.

Ten or more counts support this clonotype. This rearrangement joins TRBV28 to TRBJ2-1; 11 bases align to TRBD2. The germline V gene encodes CDR1 MDHEN and CDR2 SYDVKM. V gave up 4 bases and J gave up 4 bases; unmatched junction bases: 9. This CDR3 comprises 17 residues. CDR3 protein: CASSSPTSGAPYNEQFF. The CDR3 bases are TGTGCCAGCAGTTCTCCGACTAGCGGGGCCCCTTACAATGAGCAGTTCTTC.

About this clonotype: A much larger clone is a single base away; this may be a read error. J is TRBJ2-7 and V is TRBV3-1; the match to TRBD2 covers 15 bases. The CDR3 is 16 residues long. Germline V gene data show CDR1 as LGHDT and CDR2 as YNNKEL (reference sequence). For the CDR3, the DNA is TGTGCCAGAAGCCCTGGACTAGCGGGAGGGCCGTACGAGCAGTACTTC. Amino acid sequence: CARSPGLAGGPYEQYF.

This clonotype appeared a few times. The gene calls are TRBV6-1 and TRBJ2-1, with a possible D match to TRBD2 (6 bases). The CDR3 extends over 14 amino acids. The V end was cut by 4 bases, the J end by 4 bases, with 11 bases between. Germline CDR1 is MNHNS and CDR2 is SASEGT. DNA of the CDR3: TGTGCCAGCAGTGCCGGCGGGATTTACAATGAGCAGTTCTTC. Translated, it gives CASSAGGIYNEQFF.